The 14 T cell receptor beta chains below were found in one sample sequenced in a study of identifying expanded T cells in peripheral blood. Sequencing was performed with immunoSEQ multiplex PCR; in TCRdb, only in-frame clones are kept and a portion is missing. The table includes 95,000 or so clones, approximately 83% detected once. Source material: blood. The receptors here all came from a person between 18 and 75 years old in good health.

The chain is built from TRBV7-8 and TRBJ1-2, with unresolved D. Trimming pared 0 bases from V and 7 bases from J, leaving 12 bases between. The V gene's germline CDR1 is SGHVS and CDR2 FQNEAQ. The CDR3 runs to 14 residues. The CDR3 loop reads CASSLAGSSSGYTF. CDR3 DNA: TGTGCCAGCAGCTTAGCGGGGTCGTCGTCTGGCTACACCTTC.

The chain recombines TRBV7-2 with TRBJ2-5; 10 nucleotides align to TRBD2. With V trimmed by 0 bases and J by 4 bases, 2 bases remained unmatched. Germline V gene lookup returns CDR1 SGHTA and CDR2 FQGNSA. CDR3 length equals 15 residues. CDR3 sequence reads: CASSLAGLASETQYF. DNA of the CDR3: TGTGCCAGCAGCTTAGCGGGACTAGCGTCAGAGACCCAGTACTTC. Full variable domain (missing parts from reference TRBV7-2 and TRBJ2-5): GAGVSQSPSNKVTEKGKDVELRCDPISGHTALYWYRQSLGQGLEFLIYFQGNSAPDKSGLPSDRFSAERTGGSVSTLTIQRTQQEDSAVYLCASSLAGLASETQYFGPGTRLLVL.

This clone has only one observation. The rearrangement links TRBV18 to TRBJ1-2; D unresolved. Trimming pared 2 bases from V and 2 bases from J, leaving 24 bases between. Germline-derived CDR1 and CDR2 are KGHSH and LQKENI. The CDR3 runs 19 residues. Here the CDR3 reads CASSPIGSTGPAPNYGYTF. The CDR3 nucleotides are TGTGCCAGCTCACCAATCGGTTCCACCGGCCCGGCACCGAACTATGGCTACACCTTC.

V and J are TRBV9 and TRBJ2-3, with 7 bases lining up with TRBD2. In germline, CDR1 is SGDLS, CDR2 YYNGEE. Losses at the gene ends were 5 bases for V and 3 bases for J; bases not matched to a gene: 6. This CDR3 has 14 residues. The CDR3 nucleotides read TGTGCCAGCAGTCCGGAGGGACTAACAGATACGCAGTATTTT. Encoded protein: CASSPEGLTDTQYF. The full variable domain, in which reference TRBV9 and TRBJ2-3 provide the parts outside the CDR3, is DSGVTQTPKHLITATGQRVTLRCSPRSGDLSVYWYQQSLDQGLQFLIQYYNGEERAKGNILERFSAQQFPDLHSELNLSSLELGDSALYFCASSPEGLTDTQYFGPGTRLTVL.

The genes are TRBV5-1 and TRBJ2-3, with D uncertain. The CDR3 contains 14 residues. Germline V gene sequence: CDR1 SGHRS, CDR2 YFSETQ. V was cut by 3 bases and J by 5 bases, with 13 bases left in between. The CDR3 sequence: CASSWAAPGDTQYF. The DNA of the CDR3 is TGCGCCAGCAGCTGGGCCGCGCCGGGAGATACGCAGTATTTT.

The V call is TRBV2, the J call TRBJ1-6; the match to TRBD1 covers 9 bases. The CDR3 covers 17 residues. Germline CDR1 and CDR2: SNHLY and FYNNEI. V dropped 6 bases and J dropped 3; count of bases not matched to a gene: 9. In DNA form, the CDR3 reads TGTGCCAGCAGATCATCGACAGGGGGTATCTATAATTCACCCCTCCACTTT. Protein sequence: CASRSSTGGIYNSPLHF.

V is TRBV2 and J is TRBJ1-1; D unclear. CDR1 and CDR2 from the germline V gene are SNHLY and FYNNEI. V shed 4 bases and J shed 1 base, with 10 bases lying between them. The CDR3 length is 14 residues. The CDR3 region has the DNA TGTGCCAGCAGTGCCGGACGGAGGAACACTGAAGCTTTCTTT. Its translation: CASSAGRRNTEAFF.

This rearrangement joins TRBV7-2 to TRBJ2-3; D possibly corresponds to TRBD1 (6 bases). The CDR3 has 17 residues. CDR1 and CDR2 (germline): SGHTA, FQGNSA. Trimming took 0 bases from V and 4 from J, leaving 17 bases between them. The CDR3 region is CASSLALRGGFSDTQYF. CDR3 nucleotide sequence: TGTGCCAGCAGCTTAGCGCTCAGGGGCGGGTTCTCAGATACGCAGTATTTT.

V gene TRBV11-3 combines with J gene TRBJ2-3; D is perhaps TRBD1 or TRBD2 (5 bases each). The length of the CDR3 is 15 residues. Germline V lookup: CDR1 SGHNT, CDR2 YENEEA. V was trimmed by 4 bases and J by 0 bases, leaving 11 bases between them. This CDR3 reads CASSSGTGSTDTQYF. The CDR3 nucleotides are TGTGCCAGCAGCTCGGGGACGGGGAGCACAGATACGCAGTATTTT. The full variable domain, completed using reference TRBV11-3 and TRBJ2-3, is EAGVVQSPRYKIIEKKQPVAFWCNPISGHNTLYWYLQNLGQGPELLIRYENEEAVDDSQLPKDRFSAERLKGVDSTLKIQPAELGDSAVYLCASSSGTGSTDTQYFGPGTRLTVL.

This chain links TRBV2 with TRBJ2-1; TRBD2 might be the D (6 bases). Trimming cost V 8 bases and J 3 bases, with 8 bases left between them. CDR1 SNHLY and CDR2 FYNNEI come from the germline V gene. The CDR3 length is 12 residues. CDR3 residues: CASGDFYNEQFF. DNA of the CDR3: TGTGCCAGCGGGGACTTCTACAATGAGCAGTTCTTC.

The chain has TRBV7-2 and TRBJ1-2; TRBD1 might be the D (5 bases). Germline CDR1 reads SGHTA; CDR2 reads FQGNSA. The V gene lost 3 bases and the J gene lost 8 bases, with 16 bases spanning the gap. CDR3 length: 14 residues. DNA of the CDR3: TGTGCCAGCAGCTTCTACGGGGCCTCTTGGGGCTACACCTTC. This gives the protein CASSFYGASWGYTF.

This clone was seen at least ten times. This chain links TRBV30 with TRBJ1-2; 10 positions agree with TRBD1. CDR1 is GTSNPN, CDR2 SVGIG, per germline (reference sequence). The CDR3 length is 15 residues. With V trimmed by 2 bases and J by 7 bases, 10 bases remained unmatched. The CDR3 DNA follows: TGTGCCTGGAGTTTTACCGGGACAGGGGTATCTGGCTACACCTTC. It codes for CAWSFTGTGVSGYTF.

The chain joins TRBV14 to TRBJ2-7; D not resolved. Germline V gene data show CDR1 as SGHDN and CDR2 as FVKESK. The V end was cut by 1 base, the J end by 5 bases, with 18 bases between. This CDR3 contains 16 residues. CDR3 DNA: TGTGCCAGCAGCCAAGTTGGATTTCAGAAGATCGACGAGCAGTACTTC. It is translated as CASSQVGFQKIDEQYF.

The V call is TRBV7-6, the J call TRBJ2-3; 7 nucleotides agree with TRBD2. V shed 5 bases, J shed 5 bases, and the junction held 13 bases outside the gene matches. Germline V gene lookup returns CDR1 SGHVS and CDR2 FNYEAQ. The CDR3 sequence is 16 residues long. CDR3 region: CASSPWGRAGGDTQYF. For the CDR3, the DNA is TGTGCCAGCAGCCCCTGGGGGAGGGCGGGTGGAGATACGCAGTATTTT. Complete variable domain (other parts from reference TRBV7-6 and TRBJ2-3): GAGVSQSPRYKVTKRGQDVALRCDPISGHVSLYWYRQALGQGPEFLTYFNYEAQQDKSGLPNDRFSAERPEGSISTLTIQRTEQRDSAMYRCASSPWGRAGGDTQYFGPGTRLTVL.